This entry lists 23 T cell receptor beta chains sequenced from one sample in a study of radiation and T cells in renal cell carcinoma. Time point of the sample: blood 2 weeks post-SBRT. Treatment meaning: 15 Gy SBRT to primary tumor, nephrectomy 4 weeks later. Profiled with immunoSEQ multiplex PCR; TCRdb holds only in-frame clones, not every one. This sample has 100,000 to 150,000 clones; around nine tenths occur once, and the top ten carry 5.5% to 6.5%. Here the sequenced sample was blood, taken from a patient whose treatment included radiotherapy and nephrectomy. Receptor source: a woman between 65 and 79 years old with renal cell carcinoma.

The V gene is TRBV7-2, the J gene TRBJ2-7, with D hard to call. In germline, CDR1 is SGHTA, CDR2 FQGNSA. CDR3 length equals 13 residues. The V end lost 1 base, the J end lost 4 bases, and 8 bases lay between the germline ends. The CDR3 spells CASSLGGQYEQYF. The CDR3 nucleotides read TGTGCCAGCAGCTTAGGTGGGCAATACGAGCAGTACTTC.

The chain links TRBV7-3 to TRBJ2-1; 12 bases match TRBD2. With V trimmed by 4 bases and J by 4 bases, 5 bases remained unmatched. Germline CDR1 is SGHTA and CDR2 is FQGTGA. The CDR3 sequence is 16 residues long. The CDR3 sequence: CASSSRTSGAYNEQFF. CDR3 nucleotides: TGTGCCAGCAGCTCCCGGACTAGCGGGGCTTACAATGAGCAGTTCTTC.

The genes are TRBV6-1 and TRBJ1-5; 8 bases agree with TRBD1. V shed 6 bases and J 1 base; nucleotides not matched to a gene: 5. CDR1 and CDR2 from the germline V gene are MNHNS and SASEGT. The CDR3 extends over 15 amino acids. The CDR3 sequence: CASSLDRVSNQPQHF. CDR3 DNA sequence: TGTGCCAGCAGCCTGGACAGGGTGAGCAATCAGCCCCAGCATTTT.

The V call is TRBV4-2, the J call TRBJ2-1, with D unclear. From germline, CDR1 is LGHNA and CDR2 YNFKEQ. Trimming cost V 0 bases and J 8 bases, with 11 bases left between them. The CDR3 totals 14 residues. DNA of the CDR3: TGTGCCAGCAGCCAAGAAGTTAGCAGCCATGAGCAGTTCTTC. Protein product: CASSQEVSSHEQFF.

The rearrangement uses TRBV5-4 and TRBJ1-5; D remains ambiguous. The CDR3 extends over 15 amino acids. Germline CDR1 and CDR2: SGHNT and YYREEE (reference sequence). The germline V and J ends were trimmed by 1 base and 2 bases, with 10 bases remaining between them. CDR3 protein: CASSLNGGGNQPQHF. CDR3 DNA: TGTGCCAGCAGCTTGAATGGCGGGGGCAATCAGCCCCAGCATTTT.

V usage is TRBV6-5 and J usage is TRBJ1-3; D remains unclear. V lost 6 bases and J lost 0, with 12 bases in between. Germline V gene lookup returns CDR1 MNHEY and CDR2 SVGAGI. The CDR3 runs 15 residues. CDR3 sequence reads: CASRVGSLSGNTIYF. The CDR3 DNA reads as TGTGCCAGCAGGGTTGGGTCGCTCTCTGGAAACACCATATATTTT.

The CDR3 nucleotides read TGTGCCTGGCAAGGGGAGGGGGCGCGCGGTCAGCCCCAGCATTTT. This encodes CAWQGEGARGQPQHF. The V call is TRBV30, the J call TRBJ1-5; 7 nucleotides line up with TRBD1. The CDR3 is 15 residues long. The J segment lost 6 bases and the V segment lost 5 bases, leaving 13 bases of the junction unmatched. The V gene's germline CDR1 is GTSNPN and CDR2 SVGIG (reference sequence).

The chain combines TRBV6-4 with TRBJ2-1; a weak D match, TRBD2 (6 bases). Deletions cut 5 bases from V and 5 bases from J, with 13 bases between. CDR3 size: 14 residues. Germline V lookup: CDR1 MRHNA, CDR2 SNTAGT. CDR3 DNA: TGTGCCAGCAGTCGGGACGGACTAAACAATGAGCAGTTCTTC. This gives the protein CASSRDGLNNEQFF.

The gene calls are TRBV7-2 and TRBJ2-1, with a weak D call TRBD1 (5 bases). The CDR3 sequence is 15 residues long. V was shortened by 5 bases and J by 2 bases, with 13 bases between the two germline ends. In germline, CDR1 is SGHTA, CDR2 FQGNSA. The CDR3 nucleotides read TGTGCCAGCAGCCTAGGGGTTTCCGCCTACAATGAGCAGTTCTTC. Residues: CASSLGVSAYNEQFF.

V gene TRBV6-4 combines with J gene TRBJ2-5; D possibly corresponds to TRBD1 (5 bases). The CDR3 consists of 13 residues. Between the trimmed V and J ends, which lost 2 bases and 5 bases, there was a span of 9 bases. CDR1 is MRHNA, CDR2 SNTAGT, per germline. CDR3 DNA sequence: TGTGCCAGCAGTGACAGGGGCGGCGAGACCCAGTACTTC. Protein product: CASSDRGGETQYF.

The V call is TRBV30, the J call TRBJ1-3; the D is unclear. The V and J ends lost 1 base and 2 bases respectively, with 12 bases between them. Germline CDR1 GTSNPN, CDR2 SVGIG (reference sequence). This CDR3 is built from 15 residues. The CDR3 DNA is TGTGCCTGGAGTGGGCCGTGGGGAGCTGGAAACACCATATATTTT. Its protein product is CAWSGPWGAGNTIYF.

The V gene is TRBV5-1, the J gene TRBJ1-1, with 8 bases fitting TRBD1. The trim removed 4 bases at V and 4 bases at J, leaving 9 bases unmatched. The CDR3 loop spans 15 amino acids. Looked up from germline, CDR1 is SGHRS and CDR2 is YFSETQ. CDR3 in DNA: TGCGCCAGCAGCCCGAACACAGGGGGTTCCACTGAAGCTTTCTTT. The encoded protein is CASSPNTGGSTEAFF.

The chain links TRBV6-1 to TRBJ1-6; D gene ambiguous. V was pared by 6 bases and J by 7 bases, with 16 bases between. Germline CDR1 and CDR2: MNHNS and SASEGT. The CDR3 sequence is 15 residues long. CDR3 loop: CASSLEGRTNSPLHF. For the CDR3, the DNA is TGTGCCAGCAGCCTCGAAGGACGGACGAATTCACCCCTCCACTTT.

This clone was counted a single time. The chain uses TRBV28 and TRBJ1-5; D gene unclear. The V gene lost 7 bases and the J gene lost 7 bases, with 14 bases spanning the gap. CDR3 length equals 13 residues. The germline V gene encodes CDR1 MDHEN and CDR2 SYDVKM. The chain's CDR3 is CASMGGFGQPQHF. The CDR3 DNA reads as TGTGCCAGCATGGGTGGGTTCGGCCAGCCCCAGCATTTT.

The CDR3 DNA sequence: TGTGCCAGCAGCTGGACAGGGGAAGCTTTCTTT. It encodes CASSWTGEAFF. This sequence joins TRBV7-8 and TRBJ1-1; 8 nucleotides align to TRBD1. The germline V gene has CDR1 SGHVS and CDR2 FQNEAQ. This CDR3 region has 11 residues. Germline trimming cut 4 bases from V and 8 bases from J; bases unmatched to any gene: 0.

V usage is TRBV19 and J usage is TRBJ2-7, with a possible D match to TRBD1 (6 bases). Between the trimmed V and J ends, which lost 5 bases and 5 bases, there was a span of 16 bases. CDR3 length: 14 amino acids. Germline CDR1 LNHDA, CDR2 SQIVND (reference sequence). DNA of the CDR3: TGTGCCAGTAGTCCCCAAGGACAGATCCACGAGCAGTACTTC. Amino acid sequence: CASSPQGQIHEQYF.

This clone was observed once. CDR3 nucleotide sequence: TGTGCCAGCAGCTCTACAGGGTCCCCCTACGAGCAGTACTTC. Its translation is CASSSTGSPYEQYF. The chain employs TRBV11-2 and TRBJ2-7; TRBD1 might be the D (6 bases). Trimming cost V 4 bases and J 2 bases, with 12 bases left between them. The germline V gene encodes CDR1 SGHAT and CDR2 FQNNGV. The CDR3 runs to 14 residues.

The chain recombines TRBV9 with TRBJ1-4; a possible D gene is TRBD1 (5 bases). This CDR3 spans 15 amino acids. Trimming took off 0 bases at V and 8 bases at J, with 14 bases between the two ends. Per germline, CDR1 SGDLS and CDR2 YYNGEE. CDR3 loop: CASSVGGRLGEKLFF. DNA for the CDR3: TGTGCCAGCAGCGTAGGGGGCCGTCTAGGGGAAAAACTGTTTTTT.

The chain couples TRBV5-4 to TRBJ1-3; 9 bases line up with TRBD1. The CDR3 has 16 residues. From germline, CDR1 is SGHNT and CDR2 YYREEE (reference sequence). Trimming at V came to 4 bases and at J to 2 bases, leaving 7 bases not matched to a gene. The CDR3 bases are TGTGCCAGCAGCCCAGGACAGGGGCGGGCTGGAAACACCATATATTTT. It is translated as CASSPGQGRAGNTIYF.

V and J are TRBV7-9 and TRBJ2-5; D is tentatively TRBD1 or TRBD2 (7 bases each). Trimming took off 5 bases at V and 9 bases at J, with 19 bases between the two ends. The CDR3 has 14 amino acids. The germline gives CDR1 SEHNR, CDR2 FQNEAQ (reference sequence). CDR3 coding DNA: TGTGCCAGCAGCAAACACAGGGAGGGGGCGGCCCAGTACTTC. It translates to CASSKHREGAAQYF.

The chain uses TRBV19 and TRBJ2-3; maybe TRBD2 (7 bases). CDR1 LNHDA and CDR2 SQIVND come from the germline V gene (reference sequence). This CDR3 spans 18 amino acids. The V gene lost 5 bases and the J gene lost 0 bases, with 21 bases spanning the gap. The CDR3 sequence is CASSPRTAGRPSTDTQYF. Here the CDR3 DNA reads TGTGCCAGTAGTCCCCGGACAGCGGGGCGCCCTAGCACAGATACGCAGTATTTT. The full variable domain, with the rest looked up from reference TRBV19 and TRBJ2-3, is DGGITQSPKYLFRKEGQNVTLSCEQNLNHDAMYWYRQDPGQGLRLIYYSQIVNDFQKGDIAEGYSVSREKKESFPLTVTSAQKNPTAFYLCASSPRTAGRPSTDTQYFGPGTRLTVL.

This chain joins TRBV7-2 and TRBJ2-3, with 8 positions matching TRBD2. The CDR3 sequence is 14 residues long. Germline lookup yields CDR1 SGHTA and CDR2 FQGNSA. The V segment lost 8 bases and the J segment 0 bases; nucleotides outside the gene matches: 4. This chain's CDR3 is CASVSSGSTDTQYF. Written as DNA, the CDR3 is TGTGCCAGCGTATCTAGCGGGAGCACAGATACGCAGTATTTT.

The rearrangement uses TRBV5-1 and TRBJ1-2, with TRBD1 matching 9 bases. CDR3 size: 14 residues. The V gene end was trimmed by 1 base and the J gene end by 4 bases; junction bases not matched to a gene: 2. In germline, CDR1 is SGHRS, CDR2 YFSETQ. The CDR3 loop is CASSLMTGGYGYTF. As DNA, the CDR3 is TGCGCCAGCAGCTTGATGACAGGGGGCTATGGCTACACCTTC.